A selection of T cell receptor beta chains follows, all from one sample in a study of blood T cell repertoires in COVID-19. TCRdb's table, derived via immunoSEQ multiplex PCR, lists solely in-frame clones and lacks some. The top ten clones hold 6.5% to 9.5% of a sample with fewer than 75,000 clones, about 89% of them seen once. The sample comprised peripheral blood. These TCRs come from a middle-aged man with active COVID-19. The CDR3 runs from the conserved cysteine through the conserved F or W.

length	V	J	CDR3
13	TRBV6-2/TRBV6-3	TRBJ2-4	CASSEVYRGIQYF
17	TRBV6-4	TRBJ2-3	CASSLQGSPGGTDTQYF
15	TRBV30	TRBJ2-3	CAWSAISGVTDTQYF
14	TRBV7-6	TRBJ2-2	CASSFASGTGELFF
13	TRBV7-3	TRBJ2-7	CASSPSREVQQYF
13	TRBV19	TRBJ1-3	CASKWLSGNTIYF
13	TRBV30	TRBJ2-7	CAWSVSIAYEQYF
12	TRBV29-1	TRBJ1-1	CSVDAMNTEAFF
13	TRBV18	TRBJ1-1	CATHETQNTEAFF
16	TRBV4-2	TRBJ1-1	CASSSQGAARNTEAFF
19	TRBV14	TRBJ1-6	CASSQDTILQYSGYSPLHF
14	TRBV3-1/TRBV3-2	TRBJ1-1	CASSPRRGRAEAFF